Following are 23 T cell receptor beta chains from one sample sequenced in a study of T and B cells in COVID-19 patients. TRB was amplified from approximately 250-500 ng of blood genomic DNA. Multiplex PCR with BIOMED2 TRB-A/B primer pools amplified TRB rearrangements. TCRdb redid the calling of the multiplex PCR reads with MiXCR, one entry per CDR3 protein. Of some 1,400 distinct CDR3 sequences listed, 25% are singletons. The sample consisted of blood. The receptors derive from a human donor with active COVID-19.

As DNA, the CDR3 is TGCGCCAGCAGTCTACTCGGGGGCGCTGGAAACACCATATATTTT. Its translation is CASSLLGGAGNTIYF. The rearrangement links TRBV5-1 to TRBJ1-3; a possible D gene is TRBD1 (6 bases). The CDR3 is made up of 15 amino acids. Trimming stripped 5 bases from V and 2 bases from J, with 14 bases between. Germline CDR1 and CDR2: SGHRS and YFSETQ.

This sequence joins TRBV20-1 and TRBJ2-2; TRBD2 aligns across 8 bases. CDR1 is DFQATT and CDR2 is SNEGSKA in the germline V gene (reference sequence). V lost 0 bases and J lost 6; bases outside the gene matches: 9. The CDR3 spans 16 residues. DNA of the CDR3: TGCAGTGCTAGAGAACCGGGACTAGGACGGGCCGGGGAGCTGTTTTTT. Translating gives CSAREPGLGRAGELFF.

By proportion, this clonotype is medium-sized. The chain couples TRBV6-2 or TRBV6-3 to TRBJ2-2, with TRBD2 matching over 9 bases. After removal of 2 bases from V and 1 base from J, the junction contained 5 bases not matched to a gene. CDR3 size: 17 residues. CDR1 is MNHEY and CDR2 is SVGEGT in the germline V gene. CDR3 residues: CASSYGIAGENTGELFF. DNA of the CDR3: TGTGCCAGCAGTTACGGAATAGCGGGAGAGAACACCGGGGAGCTGTTTTTT.

In its sample, this clonotype is medium-sized. The chain links TRBV7-6 to TRBJ2-1, with 8 bases that match TRBD2. From germline, CDR1 is SGHVS and CDR2 FNYEAQ. V shed 5 bases, J shed 7 bases, and the junction held 7 bases outside the gene matches. There are 14 residues in the CDR3. The CDR3 is CASSLRGGVNEQFF. CDR3 in DNA: TGTGCCAGCAGCCTTCGGGGGGGGGTAAATGAGCAGTTCTTC.

The V gene is TRBV29-1, the J gene TRBJ2-7; 7 positions agree with TRBD1. Losses at the gene ends were 1 base for V and 4 bases for J; bases not matched to a gene: 7. The length of the CDR3 is 14 residues. The germline V gene has CDR1 SQVTM and CDR2 ANQGSEA. CDR3 coding DNA: TGCAGCGTTGAAGTACCAAGACAGGGTTACGAGCAGTACTTC. It encodes CSVEVPRQGYEQYF.

Sample share makes this clonotype large. This chain uses TRBV6-5 with TRBJ2-7; D unresolved. From germline, CDR1 is MNHEY and CDR2 SVGAGI. Deletions cut 6 bases from V and 6 bases from J, with 12 bases between. CDR3 length equals 12 residues. CDR3 in amino acids: CASRISVGEQYF. Here the CDR3 DNA reads TGTGCCAGCAGGATCTCCGTGGGCGAGCAGTACTTC.

This clonotype is medium-sized within its sample. The rearrangement uses TRBV27 and TRBJ2-7, with 7 bases aligning to TRBD1. J lost 2 bases, V lost 6 bases, and 7 bases had no gene match. The CDR3 sequence is 14 residues long. Germline values: CDR1 MNHEY, CDR2 SMNVEV (reference sequence). CDR3 loop: CASSFRTGPYEQYF. The CDR3 DNA reads TGTGCCAGCAGCTTTCGGACAGGCCCCTACGAGCAGTACTTC.

This clonotype ranks as medium-sized. The chain couples TRBV27 to TRBJ1-5; D may be TRBD1 (5 bases). Germline V gives CDR1 MNHEY, CDR2 SMNVEV (reference sequence). The V end was cut by 5 bases, the J end by 2 bases, with 16 bases between. CDR3 length: 16 amino acids. The CDR3 region is CASSHIEGQGNQPQHF. DNA of the CDR3: TGTGCCAGCAGTCACATTGAGGGGCAGGGCAATCAGCCCCAGCATTTT.

This clonotype was detected a few times. V is TRBV7-9 and J is TRBJ2-5; D is unclear. Deletions cut 1 base from V and 5 bases from J, with 14 bases between. This CDR3 is 15 amino acids long. Germline V gene data show CDR1 as SEHNR and CDR2 as FQNEAQ (reference sequence). The CDR3 here is CASSLGVIVLETQYF. The CDR3 nucleotides read TGTGCCAGCAGCTTAGGTGTTATTGTTTTGGAGACCCAGTACTTC.

Sample share makes this clonotype medium-sized (0.01 to 0.1%). The chain uses TRBV6-1 and TRBJ2-7; 7 bases line up with TRBD1. Trimming removed 6 bases from V and 6 bases from J; junction bases left unmatched: 8. This CDR3 spans 13 amino acids. The germline CDR1 and CDR2 sequences are MNHNS and SASEGT. The CDR3: CASRIGGGPEQYF. Here the CDR3 DNA reads TGTGCCAGCAGGATAGGGGGCGGACCCGAGCAGTACTTC.

The table lists this clonotype with a few counts. The chain couples TRBV4-2 to TRBJ1-4, with D tentatively TRBD1 (6 bases). The CDR3 loop spans 16 amino acids. Germline V CDR1 and CDR2: LGHNA, YNFKEQ. Between the trimmed V and J ends, which lost 4 bases and 7 bases, there was a span of 19 bases. This CDR3 is CASSRDYRALGEKLFF. The CDR3 coding sequence is TGTGCCAGCAGCCGGGATTACAGGGCTTTGGGTGAAAAACTGTTTTTT.

By its share, this clonotype is medium-sized. This chain links TRBV27 with TRBJ2-5, with TRBD1 matching over 8 bases. The CDR3 runs 13 residues. V shed 8 bases, J shed 1 base, and the junction held 3 bases outside the gene matches. Germline loops: CDR1 MNHEY, CDR2 SMNVEV (reference sequence). The CDR3 sequence: CASADRVQETQYF. CDR3 DNA sequence: TGTGCCAGCGCGGACAGGGTCCAAGAGACCCAGTACTTC.

This clonotype is termed medium-sized. J is TRBJ1-2 and V is TRBV6-5; TRBD1 might be the D (5 bases). Germline CDR1 is MNHEY and CDR2 is SVGAGI. CDR3 length: 13 amino acids. The V end was cut by 0 bases, the J end by 4 bases, with 6 bases between. CDR3 DNA: TGTGCCAGCAGTTACTCGAGGGGCTATGGCTACACCTTC. Translation gives CASSYSRGYGYTF.

V and J are TRBV7-9 and TRBJ2-2, with a possible D match to TRBD1 (5 bases). V lost 4 bases and J 7 bases, leaving 13 bases between the germline ends. Germline CDR1 SEHNR, CDR2 FQNEAQ (reference sequence). The CDR3 length is 14 residues. The CDR3 reads CASSSYRGLGELFF. CDR3 DNA sequence: TGTGCCAGCAGCTCCTATAGGGGTCTCGGGGAGCTGTTTTTT.

This clonotype is judged medium-sized. J is TRBJ1-1 and V is TRBV19, with TRBD1 identical over 8 bases. This CDR3 region has 15 residues. Trimming removed 4 bases from V and 1 base from J; junction bases left unmatched: 5. Germline CDR1 reads LNHDA; CDR2 reads SQIVND (reference sequence). This CDR3 is CASSTTGGRNTEAFF. Here the CDR3 DNA reads TGTGCCAGTAGTACCACAGGGGGTCGGAACACTGAAGCTTTCTTT.

This clonotype was observed at least ten times. The chain is built from TRBV12-5 and TRBJ2-1, with 9 bases fitting TRBD2. The CDR3 has 14 residues. Germline V CDR1 and CDR2: LGHNT, FRNRAP. V lost 4 bases, J lost 6 bases, and 4 bases stayed unmatched. The CDR3 DNA is TGTGCTAGTGGTTCGCGGGAGGGCCCCAATGAGCAGTTCTTC. It yields the protein CASGSREGPNEQFF.

V gene TRBV19 combines with J gene TRBJ2-3, with 11 positions matching TRBD2. The V segment lost 7 bases and the J segment 1 base; nucleotides outside the gene matches: 16. Germline V gene lookup returns CDR1 LNHDA and CDR2 SQIVND (reference sequence). This CDR3 contains 19 residues. CDR3: CASTPTSGINLGGTDTQYF. The CDR3 DNA is TGTGCCAGTACCCCGACTAGCGGGATCAACCTAGGGGGCACAGATACGCAGTATTTT.

This clonotype is categorized as medium-sized. This sequence joins TRBV19 and TRBJ1-4, with a tentative D call TRBD1 (5 bases). Trimming left V 7 bases short and J 8 bases short, with 14 bases between. The CDR3 sequence is 13 residues long. The germline CDR1 and CDR2 sequences are LNHDA and SQIVND (reference sequence). CDR3 protein: CASTPGRPEKLFF. CDR3 coding DNA: TGTGCCAGTACCCCGGGGCGGCCGGAAAAACTGTTTTTT.

This chain connects TRBV28 to TRBJ1-1; D is uncertain. Trimming cost V 6 bases and J 4 bases, with 9 bases left between them. Per germline, CDR1 MDHEN and CDR2 SYDVKM. CDR3 length equals 12 residues. This CDR3 reads CASSPRLTEAFF. DNA of the CDR3: TGTGCCAGCAGCCCGCGGCTCACTGAAGCTTTCTTT.

This clonotype occurred a few times. The CDR3 bases are TGCAGTGCGCAGGGGGGTGCGAGCGAGCAGTACTTC. Translating it yields CSAQGGASEQYF. V gene TRBV20-1 combines with J gene TRBJ2-7; a possible D gene is TRBD1 (7 bases). Germline-derived CDR1 and CDR2 are DFQATT and SNEGSKA (reference sequence). The CDR3 runs 12 residues. Trimming cost V 6 bases and J 6 bases, with 15 bases left between them.

This clonotype is medium-sized by share. The chain uses TRBV19 and TRBJ1-6; D uncertain. V was clipped by 0 bases and J by 10 bases, with 10 bases between them. Germline assignment: CDR1 LNHDA and CDR2 SQIVND (reference sequence). CDR3 length equals 14 residues. The CDR3 reads CASSIDQDRSPLHF. CDR3 nucleotides: TGTGCCAGTAGTATAGACCAAGATCGGTCACCCCTCCACTTT.

V is TRBV6-1 and J is TRBJ2-3; TRBD2 aligns across 10 bases. V dropped 8 bases and J dropped 0; count of bases not matched to a gene: 20. From germline, CDR1 is MNHNS and CDR2 SASEGT. The CDR3 is made up of 20 amino acids. The CDR3 reads CASGLRASGRSCPSTDTQYF. The CDR3 region has the DNA TGTGCCAGCGGCCTTAGAGCTAGCGGGAGATCCTGCCCTAGCACAGATACGCAGTATTTT.

This clonotype is labeled medium-sized. The V and J genes are TRBV5-4 and TRBJ1-4; no definite D call. The V gene lost 0 bases and the J gene lost 3 bases, with 9 bases spanning the gap. The CDR3 loop spans 15 amino acids. Germline V lookup: CDR1 SGHNT, CDR2 YYREEE (reference sequence). The CDR3 here is CASSLEGRSNEKLFF. The CDR3 nucleotides are TGTGCCAGCAGCTTGGAGGGAAGATCTAATGAAAAACTGTTTTTT.